Shown below are 19 T cell receptor beta chains from a single sample sequenced in a study of T cells in Graves' hyperthyroidism and ophthalmopathy. Researchers took RNA transcripts and amplified the TCR beta CDR3 regions from them. Using the HTBI primer set, a first-round RT-PCR was run on the TCR CDR3. TCRdb re-called the multiplex PCR reads through MiXCR, storing one row per CDR3 protein. The data contain a few hundred thousand distinct CDR3 sequences, 17% of them singletons. Material for sequencing was blood. Receptors were obtained from a woman aged 55-70 years with Graves' ophthalmopathy.

This clonotype was picked up a small number of times. A much larger clone differs from this one at a single base, so this may be a read error. The chain joins TRBV7-9 to TRBJ1-5, with D possibly being TRBD1 (6 bases). Germline V gene sequence: CDR1 SEHNR, CDR2 FQNEAQ (reference sequence). Deletions cut 1 base from V and 1 base from J, with 14 bases between. This CDR3 has 17 amino acids. CDR3 bases: TGTGCCAGCAGCTTAGGTACAGGGTCGTCGAGCAATCAGCCCCAGCATTTT. It specifies CASSLGTGSSSNQPQHF.

In this sample, this clonotype turned up many times. The rearrangement joins TRBV6-2 or TRBV6-3 to TRBJ1-1; TRBD1 matches at 7 bases. The length of the CDR3 is 13 residues. J lost 4 bases, V lost 7 bases, and 6 bases had no gene match. Germline lookup yields CDR1 MNHEY and CDR2 SVGEGT. The CDR3 protein is CASTHSGGTEAFF. The CDR3 coding sequence is TGTGCCAGCACCCACTCAGGGGGCACTGAAGCTTTCTTT.

This clonotype has only a few counts. J is TRBJ1-4 and V is TRBV4-1; D gene unclear. Germline CDR1 and CDR2: MGHRA and YSYEKL. The CDR3 is 15 residues long. Trimming stripped 1 base from V and 6 bases from J, with 12 bases between. CDR3 sequence reads: CASSQVGPSHEKLFF. The CDR3 region has the DNA TGCGCCAGCAGCCAAGTAGGTCCGTCGCATGAAAAACTGTTTTTT.

This clonotype was seen at least ten times. The genes are TRBV28 and TRBJ1-2; TRBD1 might be the D (5 bases). The V and J ends lost 11 bases and 0 bases respectively, with 16 bases between them. CDR3 length equals 14 residues. CDR1 and CDR2 from the germline V gene are MDHEN and SYDVKM. The DNA for the CDR3 is TGTGCCGCCGCAAGGGACCGCGCTAACTATGGCTACACCTTC. Its translation: CAAARDRANYGYTF.

This chain links TRBV27 with TRBJ2-2; 8 nucleotides align to TRBD1. From germline, CDR1 is MNHEY and CDR2 SMNVEV (reference sequence). V shed 5 bases and J 6 bases; nucleotides not matched to a gene: 8. The CDR3 extends over 15 amino acids. The CDR3 DNA follows: TGTGCCAGCAGTCACAGGGGGAAGATTGCCGGGGAGCTGTTTTTT. Translation: CASSHRGKIAGELFF.

V usage is TRBV7-9 and J usage is TRBJ2-2; 8 bases match TRBD1. CDR1 SEHNR and CDR2 FQNEAQ come from the germline V gene (reference sequence). The CDR3 has 16 residues. Trimming took 4 bases from V and 4 from J; bases not matched to a gene: 8. As DNA, the CDR3 is TGTGCCAGCAGCTACCGGACAGGGCCCATCACCGGGGAGCTGTTTTTT. Encoded protein: CASSYRTGPITGELFF.

The chain joins TRBV12-3 or TRBV12-4 to TRBJ2-2, with D possibly matching TRBD1 (6 bases). Trimming pared 5 bases from V and 8 bases from J, leaving 9 bases between. This CDR3 spans 12 amino acids. The CDR3: CASSLTGGELFF. For the CDR3, the DNA is TGTGCCAGCAGTCTTACAGGGGGGGAGCTGTTTTTT.

In DNA form, the CDR3 reads TGTGCCAGCAGCGGGACAGGGAAAGAGACCCAGTACTTC. Its translation is CASSGTGKETQYF. The chain has TRBV2 and TRBJ2-5; 9 positions match TRBD1. Trimming took 6 bases from V and 3 from J; bases not matched to a gene: 2. In germline, CDR1 is SNHLY, CDR2 FYNNEI. The CDR3 covers 13 residues.

This clonotype was detected only a few times. The chain recombines TRBV13 with TRBJ1-1; D gene ambiguous. The CDR3 spans 14 residues. V was clipped by 9 bases and J by 1 base, with 15 bases between them. CDR1 and CDR2 from the germline V gene are PRHDT and FYEKMQ (reference sequence). CDR3: CASNPRWSNTEAFF. CDR3 nucleotides: TGTGCCAGTAACCCACGGTGGTCGAACACTGAAGCTTTCTTT.

This clonotype was detected ten times or more. J is TRBJ1-5 and V is TRBV2, with 7 bases matching TRBD1. CDR1 and CDR2 from the germline V gene are SNHLY and FYNNEI. The V and J ends lost 6 bases and 7 bases, in that order; junction bases with no gene match: 9. The CDR3 covers 14 residues. The DNA of the CDR3 is TGTGCCAGCAGGACAGGGAAATCGGGGCAGCCCCAGCATTTT. This encodes CASRTGKSGQPQHF.

This clonotype was counted ten times or more. DNA of the CDR3: TGTGCCAGCAGGGTGGGCCTTGGGGGCCTATCCTCTGGGGCCAACGTCCTGACTTTC. Translating it yields CASRVGLGGLSSGANVLTF. The rearrangement joins TRBV6-1 to TRBJ2-6; TRBD1 is a possible D gene (6 bases). V was shortened by 6 bases and J by 0 bases, with 21 bases between the two germline ends. This CDR3 has 19 amino acids. CDR1 and CDR2 (germline): MNHNS, SASEGT.

The chain joins TRBV4-3 to TRBJ2-5, with 8 bases matching TRBD2. CDR1 LGHNA and CDR2 YSLEER come from the germline V gene. This CDR3 is 16 amino acids long. Trimming cost V 0 bases and J 2 bases; bases outside gene matches: 5. CDR3 DNA: TGCGCCAGCAGCCAAGAAACAACTAGCGGTCAAGAGACCCAGTACTTC. Protein: CASSQETTSGQETQYF.

The V gene is TRBV18, the J gene TRBJ2-7, with TRBD2 matching over 8 bases. Trimming took 5 bases from V and 4 from J; bases not matched to a gene: 13. In germline, CDR1 is KGHSH, CDR2 LQKENI. The CDR3 is made up of 16 amino acids. The CDR3 sequence: CASSSKSGGPGYEQYF. CDR3 DNA sequence: TGTGCCAGCTCATCAAAATCGGGAGGGCCTGGTTACGAGCAGTACTTC.

The rearrangement links TRBV29-1 to TRBJ2-7; TRBD1 matches 9 bases. J was trimmed by 0 bases and V by 4 bases; bases with no gene match: 1. Germline values: CDR1 SQVTM, CDR2 ANQGSEA. This CDR3 spans 13 amino acids. In nucleotides, the CDR3 is TGCAGCGTTGGGGACAGGGACTCCTACGAGCAGTACTTC. It codes for CSVGDRDSYEQYF.

The chain is built from TRBV28 and TRBJ2-1, with 16 bases that match TRBD2. V was clipped by 2 bases and J by 9 bases; unmatched bases: 13. This CDR3 spans 19 amino acids. The germline gives CDR1 MDHEN, CDR2 SYDVKM. The CDR3: CASSLDFMGLAGGEGEQFF. In nucleotides, the CDR3 is TGTGCCAGCAGTTTAGATTTTATGGGACTAGCGGGAGGGGAGGGTGAGCAGTTCTTC.

The chain combines TRBV29-1 with TRBJ2-1; the match to TRBD2 covers 10 bases. CDR1 and CDR2 from the germline V gene are SQVTM and ANQGSEA. The CDR3 has 17 amino acids. V dropped 4 bases and J dropped 9; count of bases not matched to a gene: 18. Here the CDR3 reads CSVGRGGSGRASSEQFF. The CDR3 DNA reads as TGCAGCGTTGGCCGGGGTGGGAGCGGGAGGGCCTCTAGTGAGCAGTTCTTC.

Details on this clonotype: A much larger clonotype is one base distant, so this may be a read error. The chain employs TRBV5-5 and TRBJ2-1; D unclear. Germline V gives CDR1 SGHKS, CDR2 YYEKEE (reference sequence). Deletions cut 4 bases from V and 8 bases from J, with 13 bases between. This CDR3 region has 13 residues. CDR3 sequence (DNA): TGTGCCAGCAGCCGAACTCTAGAGGATGAGCAGTTCTTC. Encoded protein: CASSRTLEDEQFF.

Details on this clonotype: It is unclear where the CDR3 begins or ends on the DNA, so no DNA is shown, and the CDR3 is as TCRdb lists it. V is TRBV6-1 and J is TRBJ1-3; the listed D gene, TRBD1, was not tested against the DNA. The CDR3 numbers 18 amino acids, ends counted. The germline CDR1 and CDR2 sequences are MNHNS and SASEGT. The CDR3: CASIFSGQGFSLGNTIYF.

This clonotype was recorded many times. The gene calls are TRBV20-1 and TRBJ1-1, with a tentative D call TRBD1 (6 bases). CDR1 and CDR2 (germline): DFQATT, SNEGSKA (reference sequence). V was shortened by 1 base and J by 4 bases, with 10 bases between the two germline ends. CDR3 length: 13 amino acids. CDR3 nucleotide sequence: TGCAGTGCTAGAGCAGGGGTGGGCACTGAAGCTTTCTTT. Translating it yields CSARAGVGTEAFF.